This T cell receptor (beta chain) was recovered during a study of blood T cell repertoires in COVID-19. The CDR3 contains 16 residues. Germline V gene data show CDR1 as SEHNR and CDR2 as FQNEAQ (reference sequence). V gave up 5 bases and J gave up 2 bases; unmatched junction bases: 8. Measured with immunoSEQ multiplex PCR; TCRdb has only the in-frame clones, and not every one. The data show hundreds of thousands of clones, around 85% seen once. The count of this clone is one. The clonotype comes from a man aged 50-60 years with active or convalescent COVID-19. This rearrangement joins TRBV7-9 to TRBJ2-2; TRBD2 matches 7 bases. Sequenced input: peripheral blood. The CDR3 loop is CASSPTRGGNTGELFF. CDR3 in DNA: TGTGCCAGCAGCCCCACCCGCGGGGGAAACACCGGGGAGCTGTTTTTT.